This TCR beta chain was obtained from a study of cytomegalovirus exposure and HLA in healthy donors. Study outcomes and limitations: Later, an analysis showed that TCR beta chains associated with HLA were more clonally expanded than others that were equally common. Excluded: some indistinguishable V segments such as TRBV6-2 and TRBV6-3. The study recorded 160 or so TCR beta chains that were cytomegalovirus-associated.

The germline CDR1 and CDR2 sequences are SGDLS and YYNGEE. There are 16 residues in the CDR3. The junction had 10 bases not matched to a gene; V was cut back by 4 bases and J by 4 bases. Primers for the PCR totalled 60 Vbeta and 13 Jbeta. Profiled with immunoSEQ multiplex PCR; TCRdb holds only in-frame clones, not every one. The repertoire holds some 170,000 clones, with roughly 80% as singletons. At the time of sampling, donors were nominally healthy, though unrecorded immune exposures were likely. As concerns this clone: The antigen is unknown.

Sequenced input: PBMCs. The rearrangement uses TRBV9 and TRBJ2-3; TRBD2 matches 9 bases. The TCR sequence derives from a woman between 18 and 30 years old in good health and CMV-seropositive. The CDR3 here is CASSSQGSGGADTQYF. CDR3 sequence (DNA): TGTGCCAGCAGCTCCCAAGGTAGCGGGGGAGCAGATACGCAGTATTTT.